The 5 T cell receptor beta chains listed next were all sequenced from one sample in a study of blood T cell repertoires in COVID-19. The method was immunoSEQ multiplex PCR; TCRdb's version includes in-frame clones alone and lacks a portion of them. The sample consists of around 140,000 clones, 81% of them appearing once. Sequencing was done on a sample of peripheral blood. These receptor sequences come from a human donor in a cohort sampled during active COVID-19.

The gene calls are TRBV19 and TRBJ1-1; 8 nucleotides line up with TRBD1. With V trimmed by 7 bases and J by 5 bases, 12 bases remained unmatched. Germline V gene data show CDR1 as LNHDA and CDR2 as SQIVND (reference sequence). CDR3 length: 15 amino acids. Here the CDR3 DNA reads TGTGCCAGTAATCACAGGGGGAATTGGGGTACTGAAGCTTTCTTT. Translating it yields CASNHRGNWGTEAFF. The entire variable domain, with the rest obtained from reference TRBV19 and TRBJ1-1, is as follows: DGGITQSPKYLFRKEGQNVTLSCEQNLNHDAMYWYRQDPGQGLRLIYYSQIVNDFQKGDIAEGYSVSREKKESFPLTVTSAQKNPTAFYLCASNHRGNWGTEAFFGQGTRLTVV.

V usage is TRBV2 and J usage is TRBJ2-1; weak D call: TRBD1 (6 bases). The germline V gene has CDR1 SNHLY and CDR2 FYNNEI. CDR3 length: 16 amino acids. The ends were cut back, 8 bases at V and 7 bases at J, with 24 bases in the middle. The CDR3 loop reads CASPRHPTGASNEQFF. The CDR3 bases are TGTGCCAGCCCCCGACACCCGACAGGCGCTTCGAATGAGCAGTTCTTC.

The V gene is TRBV6-5, the J gene TRBJ1-2, with TRBD1 matching over 12 bases. V gave up 6 bases and J gave up 4 bases; unmatched junction bases: 6. The CDR3 extends over 15 amino acids. Looked up from germline, CDR1 is MNHEY and CDR2 is SVGAGI. CDR3 residues: CASRRPGQGAYGYTF. The CDR3 DNA sequence: TGTGCCAGCAGGCGACCGGGACAGGGGGCCTATGGCTACACCTTC.

The chain recombines TRBV7-8 with TRBJ2-1; 9 bases align to TRBD2. V shed 5 bases and J 6 bases; nucleotides not matched to a gene: 11. Germline V gene sequence: CDR1 SGHVS, CDR2 FQNEAQ. The CDR3 length is 16 residues. CDR3 in amino acids: CASSVIAGVFFNEQFF. CDR3 sequence (DNA): TGTGCCAGCAGCGTCATAGCGGGAGTCTTCTTCAATGAGCAGTTCTTC.

This clone was seen more than once but under ten times. The chain has TRBV12-3 or TRBV12-4 and TRBJ2-3; no definite D call. The CDR3 length is 12 residues. The V and J ends lost 7 bases and 2 bases respectively, with 7 bases between them. The CDR3: CASMRYTDTQYF. CDR3 DNA: TGTGCCAGCATGCGGTACACAGATACGCAGTATTTT.